The rows below give T cell receptor beta chains drawn from one sample of a study of OX40 agonist ivuxolimab in advanced cancers. Sequenced by immunoSEQ multiplex PCR; TCRdb stores in-frame clones only, minus some. The table includes over 15,000 clones, less than 95% detected once. Source: CD4+ or CD8+ T cells sorted from blood, taken in a trial of the OX40 agonist ivuxolimab. The receptors were sampled from an adult with an advanced solid tumor such as melanoma, head and neck, liver or kidney cancer. Both conserved end residues are trimmed from each CDR3. Fields, in order: V gene, D gene, CDR3 protein. A D gene is named only where the DNA matches it firmly.

V gene: TRBV6-5; D gene: NA; CDR3 protein: ASSYTSYEQY
V gene: TRBV14; D gene: NA; CDR3 protein: ASRAHNLDTQY
V gene: TRBV4-1; D gene: TRBD1; CDR3 protein: ASSPTRGLYEQY
V gene: TRBV11-3; D gene: TRBD2; CDR3 protein: ASCKAGDNEQY
V gene: TRBV27; D gene: NA; CDR3 protein: ASSWGEPRTGELF
V gene: TRBV5-4; D gene: NA; CDR3 protein: ASSPGVNEKLF
V gene: TRBV27; D gene: NA; CDR3 protein: ASRWGTGELF
V gene: TRBV7-9; D gene: NA; CDR3 protein: ASSPPAGLAQGETQY
V gene: TRBV7-8; D gene: NA; CDR3 protein: ASSLGERT
V gene: TRBV9; D gene: TRBD1; CDR3 protein: ASSVLGTGGNEQF
V gene: TRBV11-2; D gene: NA; CDR3 protein: ASSSPGVLLDEQY
V gene: TRBV19; D gene: NA; CDR3 protein: ASSPGTSTYNEQF
V gene: TRBV21-1; D gene: NA; CDR3 protein: ASHRRETQY
V gene: TRBV4-2; D gene: NA; CDR3 protein: ASSQDHRVSGATNEKLF
V gene: TRBV11-2; D gene: TRBD1; CDR3 protein: ASRQQGTGANVLT
V gene: TRBV13; D gene: NA; CDR3 protein: ASSLGPRPYNEQF
V gene: TRBV19; D gene: NA; CDR3 protein: ASLEFSGNTIY